Listed below are T cell receptor beta chains from one sample, sequenced in a study of T cells in Graves' hyperthyroidism and ophthalmopathy. TCRdb reprocessed the multiplex PCR reads via MiXCR and lists one record per CDR3 protein. In the table there are 600,000 to 750,000 distinct CDR3 sequences, approximately 15% of which are singletons. The material sequenced was blood. Receptors originate from a man in his fifties with Graves' hyperthyroidism. Each CDR3 is given with its conserved first and last residue. D genes are given only for firm matches. Clone size is stated in some rows and not others, as once, few, many or a class when expanded.

cdr3_nt: TGTGCCAGCAGTCCAAGAGGAGAGACAGATACGCAGTATTTT; cdr3_aa: CASSPRGETDTQYF; d_call: .; v_call: TRBV7-3; clone_size: many; j_call: TRBJ2-3
cdr3_nt: TGTGCCAGCAGCTCGACAGGGGTCGGAAACACCATATATTTT; cdr3_aa: CASSSTGVGNTIYF; d_call: TRBD1; v_call: TRBV6-1; clone_size: many; j_call: TRBJ1-3
cdr3_nt: TGCAGTGCTAGAGATCGTCGCCTAGCGGGAGGCGAGCAGTACTTC; cdr3_aa: CSARDRRLAGGEQYF; d_call: TRBD2; v_call: TRBV20-1; clone_size: few; j_call: TRBJ2-7
cdr3_nt: TGTGCCAGCAGCAGTTTAAGTGGCAGGGGCTACGAGCAGTACTTC; cdr3_aa: CASSSLSGRGYEQYF; d_call: .; v_call: TRBV28; clone_size: many; j_call: TRBJ2-7
cdr3_nt: TGTGCCAGCATTCCTCAATCCCTGAGGGGCGAGCAGTACTTC; cdr3_aa: CASIPQSLRGEQYF; d_call: .; v_call: TRBV28; clone_size: many; j_call: TRBJ2-7
cdr3_nt: TGTGCCAGCAGTGAAACTAAACCACAGGGGTGGACTGAAGCTTTCTTT; cdr3_aa: CASSETKPQGWTEAFF; d_call: TRBD1; v_call: TRBV6-1; clone_size: few; j_call: TRBJ1-1
cdr3_nt: TGCAGTGCATATCACCGGGCCCACTATGGCTACACCTTC; cdr3_aa: CSAYHRAHYGYTF; d_call: .; v_call: TRBV20-1; clone_size: few; j_call: TRBJ1-2
cdr3_nt: TGCAGTGCTAGAGATCTTGCCGGCGACGAGCAGTACTTC; cdr3_aa: CSARDLAGDEQYF; d_call: .; v_call: TRBV20-1; clone_size: many; j_call: TRBJ2-7
cdr3_nt: TGTGCCAGCACGAACGGTTTTTTTTCTGGAAACACCATATATTTT; cdr3_aa: CASTNGFFSGNTIYF; d_call: .; v_call: TRBV28; clone_size: few; j_call: TRBJ1-3
cdr3_nt: TGTGCCAGCAGTTACGTCCAGGACATAGGGGATACGCAGTATTTT; cdr3_aa: CASSYVQDIGDTQYF; d_call: .; v_call: TRBV6-2/TRBV6-3; clone_size: many; j_call: TRBJ2-3
cdr3_nt: TGTGCCAGCAGTCGTACCCAGGGGGAGGGTGAAAAACTGTTTTTT; cdr3_aa: CASSRTQGEGEKLFF; d_call: TRBD1; v_call: TRBV9; clone_size: once; j_call: TRBJ1-4
cdr3_nt: TGTGCCAGCAGCTTATGGGGTCAGGGTATGGACACTGAAGCTTTCTTT; cdr3_aa: CASSLWGQGMDTEAFF; d_call: .; v_call: TRBV11-2; clone_size: many; j_call: TRBJ1-1
cdr3_nt: TGTGCCAGCAGGCGAGCGGGAGTCTATGGGCGAACCGGGGAGCTGTTTTTT; cdr3_aa: CASRRAGVYGRTGELFF; d_call: TRBD2; v_call: TRBV27; clone_size: .; j_call: TRBJ2-2
cdr3_nt: TGTGCCAGCAGCCCACAGGGAAGTGCGGAGGGTAGTGAGCAGTTCTTC; cdr3_aa: CASSPQGSAEGSEQFF; d_call: .; v_call: TRBV7-2; clone_size: many; j_call: TRBJ2-1
cdr3_nt: TGTGCCAGCTCCCCCGGTGAGGGCACTGAAGCTTTCTTT; cdr3_aa: CASSPGEGTEAFF; d_call: .; v_call: TRBV18; clone_size: many; j_call: TRBJ1-1
cdr3_nt: TGTGCCAGCAGTAAGTCGTTCTACAATGAGCAGTTCTTC; cdr3_aa: CASSKSFYNEQFF; d_call: .; v_call: TRBV28; clone_size: many; j_call: TRBJ2-1
cdr3_nt: TGTGCCAGCAGCCCGACAGGGATGGACGAGCAGTACTTC; cdr3_aa: CASSPTGMDEQYF; d_call: TRBD1; v_call: TRBV13; clone_size: .; j_call: TRBJ2-7
cdr3_nt: TGTGCCAGCAGTTTATGGTCAGGCGGGGTTTCCTACGAGCAGTACTTC; cdr3_aa: CASSLWSGGVSYEQYF; d_call: .; v_call: TRBV28; clone_size: many; j_call: TRBJ2-7
cdr3_nt: TGTGCCAGCAGCCGGACTAGCGGTCCTAGCACAGATACGCAGTATTTT; cdr3_aa: CASSRTSGPSTDTQYF; d_call: TRBD2; v_call: TRBV7-8; clone_size: .; j_call: TRBJ2-3
cdr3_nt: TGTGCCAGCAGCTTGTCTAGCGCCTTCTCAAAGGAGCAGTTCTTC; cdr3_aa: CASSLSSAFSKEQFF; d_call: .; v_call: TRBV13; clone_size: many; j_call: TRBJ2-1
cdr3_nt: TGTGCCACCAGCGCCTTGACCTTCAAAAGTACAGATACGCAGTATTTT; cdr3_aa: CATSALTFKSTDTQYF; d_call: .; v_call: TRBV15; clone_size: many; j_call: TRBJ2-3
cdr3_nt: TGTGCCAGCAGTTCGAAACAGGCGACTGGGGCCAACGTCCTGACTTTC; cdr3_aa: CASSSKQATGANVLTF; d_call: .; v_call: TRBV28; clone_size: .; j_call: TRBJ2-6
cdr3_nt: TGTGCCATCAGCTCCGGGACAGGGACTGTAGAGACCCAGTACTTC; cdr3_aa: CAISSGTGTVETQYF; d_call: TRBD1; v_call: TRBV10-3; clone_size: many; j_call: TRBJ2-5
cdr3_nt: TGTGCCAGCAGTGTTCTGCCCAGGGGGCCCCGCCGACTGTTTTTT; cdr3_aa: CASSVLPRGPRRLFF; d_call: TRBD1; v_call: TRBV2; clone_size: many; j_call: TRBJ1-4
cdr3_nt: TGTGCCAGCAGCTTAGGTGACACTCCCGAGGACACCTTC; cdr3_aa: CASSLGDTPEDTF; d_call: .; v_call: TRBV7-9; clone_size: many; j_call: TRBJ1-2